These 17 T cell receptor beta chains came from one sample sequenced in a study of T cell responses to AZD1222 COVID-19 vaccine. TCRdb keeps only in-frame clones here, not all; method: immunoSEQ multiplex PCR. The sample consists of approximately 80,000 clones, approximately 90% of them appearing once. The sample in question was peripheral blood, obtained 28 days after the second AZD1222 dose. These receptors were collected from an adult who received the AZD1222 COVID-19 vaccine.

The J gene is TRBJ1-6, the V gene TRBV9, with D possibly TRBD1 on 6 matching bases. Per the germline V gene, CDR1 is SGDLS and CDR2 is YYNGEE. Trimming pared 2 bases from V and 10 bases from J, leaving 13 bases between. The CDR3 runs to 14 residues. CDR3 region: CASSVLPGDSPLHF. For the CDR3, the DNA is TGTGCCAGCAGCGTTTTACCAGGGGACTCACCCCTCCACTTT.

J is TRBJ1-6 and V is TRBV20-1; TRBD1 matches at 11 bases. Germline assignment: CDR1 DFQATT and CDR2 SNEGSKA (reference sequence). V lost 3 bases to trimming and J lost 6 bases; unmatched junction nucleotides: 4. The CDR3 runs to 15 residues. The CDR3 DNA reads TGCAGTGCTAGTGGGACAGGGGGGCTTAATTCACCCCTCCACTTT. Residues: CSASGTGGLNSPLHF.

The chain combines TRBV5-5 with TRBJ1-5, with a possible D match to TRBD1 (6 bases). The CDR3 runs 14 residues. In germline, CDR1 is SGHKS, CDR2 YYEKEE (reference sequence). V was cut by 4 bases and J by 3 bases, with 11 bases left in between. The CDR3 reads CASSIRTANQPQHF. The CDR3 nucleotides read TGTGCCAGCAGCATCCGGACAGCCAATCAGCCCCAGCATTTT.

Comment on this clone: Other nucleotide sequences from this sample produce the same CDR3. The chain uses TRBV19 and TRBJ2-5, with D unresolved. Trimming stripped 5 bases from V and 1 base from J, with 5 bases between. The germline gives CDR1 LNHDA, CDR2 SQIVND (reference sequence). CDR3 length: 12 amino acids. The chain's CDR3 is CASSALQETQYF. CDR3 DNA: TGTGCCAGTAGTGCCCTCCAAGAGACCCAGTACTTC. Filled out from reference TRBV19 and TRBJ2-5, the complete variable domain reads DGGITQSPKYLFRKEGQNVTLSCEQNLNHDAMYWYRQDPGQGLRLIYYSQIVNDFQKGDIAEGYSVSREKKESFPLTVTSAQKNPTAFYLCASSALQETQYFGPGTRLLVL.

V is TRBV7-3 and J is TRBJ2-7; tentative D call: TRBD1 (5 bases). Germline-derived CDR1 and CDR2 are SGHTA and FQGTGA. The CDR3 is 14 amino acids. V was clipped by 8 bases and J by 0 bases, with 14 bases between them. Written as DNA, the CDR3 is TGTGCCAGCCGCCCACAGGCGGACTCCTACGAGCAGTACTTC. This gives the protein CASRPQADSYEQYF.

The CDR3 DNA is TGTGCCAGCAGCTTGGCGGTTGGTGGTAATGGCTACACCTTC. Encoded protein: CASSLAVGGNGYTF. The chain joins TRBV5-5 to TRBJ1-2; D is unresolved. This CDR3 region has 14 residues. The V gene lost 0 bases and the J gene lost 6 bases, with 12 bases spanning the gap. Germline V gene data show CDR1 as SGHKS and CDR2 as YYEKEE (reference sequence). Full variable domain (outside the CDR3, taken from reference TRBV5-5 and TRBJ1-2): DAGVTQSPTHLIKTRGQQVTLRCSPISGHKSVSWYQQVLGQGPQFIFQYYEKEERGRGNFPDRFSARQFPNYSSELNVNALLLGDSALYLCASSLAVGGNGYTFGSGTRLTVV.

CDR3 sequence: CASSLLVSGGYNEQFF. The CDR3 DNA follows: TGTGCCAGCAGCTTGTTGGTAAGCGGGGGCTACAATGAGCAGTTCTTC. The V and J genes are TRBV7-9 and TRBJ2-1, with 8 bases lining up with TRBD2. The CDR3 totals 16 residues. V lost 3 bases to trimming and J lost 3 bases; unmatched junction nucleotides: 7. The V gene's germline CDR1 is SEHNR and CDR2 FQNEAQ (reference sequence).

The rearrangement links TRBV5-1 to TRBJ1-5; 10 nucleotides match TRBD1. This CDR3 comprises 17 residues. From germline, CDR1 is SGHRS and CDR2 YFSETQ. V dropped 0 bases and J dropped 4; count of bases not matched to a gene: 7. CDR3 sequence (DNA): TGCGCCAGCAGCTTGGACCCCCGGGACAGGGGAAATCAGCCCCAGCATTTT. Protein: CASSLDPRDRGNQPQHF.

The chain recombines TRBV29-1 with TRBJ2-3; possible D gene TRBD2, 5 bases. Looked up from germline, CDR1 is SQVTM and CDR2 is ANQGSEA. Deletions cut 4 bases from V and 1 base from J, with 9 bases between. This CDR3 has 13 amino acids. CDR3 in amino acids: CSVGTPGTDTQYF. The CDR3 DNA reads TGCAGCGTTGGGACTCCCGGCACAGATACGCAGTATTTT.

This chain links TRBV15 with TRBJ2-3; D not certain. CDR3 length equals 17 residues. The V gene lost 3 bases and the J gene lost 1 base, with 17 bases spanning the gap. Germline-derived CDR1 and CDR2 are LNHNV and YYDKDF (reference sequence). The DNA for the CDR3 is TGTGCCACCAGCAGTTCTCAGGCCTTTCTTGGCACAGATACGCAGTATTTT. Its translation is CATSSSQAFLGTDTQYF. Variable domain in full (rest from reference TRBV15 and TRBJ2-3): DAMVIQNPRYQVTQFGKPVTLSCSQTLNHNVMYWYQQKSSQAPKLLFHYYDKDFNNEADTPDNFQSRRPNTSFCFLDIRSPGLGDTAMYLCATSSSQAFLGTDTQYFGPGTRLTVL.

The chain is built from TRBV7-3 and TRBJ1-6; the D gene is possibly TRBD1 (5 bases). This CDR3 region has 15 residues. Trimming removed 2 bases from V and 7 bases from J, with 12 bases in between. Per germline, CDR1 SGHTA and CDR2 FQGTGA. The CDR3: CASSLLGLENSPLHF. CDR3 in DNA: TGTGCCAGCAGCTTATTGGGGCTAGAGAATTCACCCCTCCACTTT.

The J gene is TRBJ1-1, the V gene TRBV7-3; TRBD1 might be the D (6 bases). The germline CDR1 and CDR2 sequences are SGHTA and FQGTGA. This CDR3 is built from 13 residues. The V end was cut by 5 bases, the J end by 3 bases, with 10 bases between. The CDR3 DNA follows: TGTGCCAGCAGCAACGGACAGTACACTGAAGCTTTCTTT. This gives the protein CASSNGQYTEAFF.

The V gene is TRBV25-1, the J gene TRBJ1-2; D is undetermined. Looked up from germline, CDR1 is MGHDK and CDR2 is SYGVNS. CDR3 length equals 14 residues. V was trimmed by 2 bases and J by 3 bases, leaving 10 bases between them. CDR3 DNA sequence: TGTGCCAGCAGTGAACCGCCGGGGTACTATGGCTACACCTTC. Encoded protein: CASSEPPGYYGYTF.

J is TRBJ2-7 and V is TRBV29-1, with D possibly TRBD2 on 7 matching bases. Trimming cost V 7 bases and J 0 bases, with 19 bases left between them. From germline, CDR1 is SQVTM and CDR2 ANQGSEA. CDR3 size: 15 residues. The CDR3 loop is CSGGGGGGSSYEQYF. CDR3 in DNA: TGCAGCGGGGGGGGAGGAGGGGGTAGCTCCTACGAGCAGTACTTC.

This chain connects TRBV6-4 to TRBJ2-3; D call uncertain. The CDR3 is 10 amino acids. Between the trimmed V and J ends, which lost 7 bases and 5 bases, there was a span of 4 bases. Germline V gives CDR1 MRHNA, CDR2 SNTAGT. The CDR3 spells CASILDTQYF. The CDR3, as DNA: TGTGCCAGCATTTTAGATACGCAGTATTTT.

V usage is TRBV7-8 and J usage is TRBJ1-2; maybe TRBD1 (5 bases). The CDR3 length is 16 residues. Per the germline V gene, CDR1 is SGHVS and CDR2 is FQNEAQ. V was cut by 0 bases and J by 4 bases, with 15 bases left in between. The CDR3 loop is CASSLATKGQGYGYTF. In DNA form, the CDR3 reads TGTGCCAGCAGCTTAGCCACTAAGGGGCAGGGCTATGGCTACACCTTC.

This rearrangement joins TRBV6-2 or TRBV6-3 to TRBJ1-1, with TRBD1 as a possible D gene (6 bases). The V and J ends lost 5 bases and 0 bases respectively, with 10 bases between them. The germline V gene has CDR1 MNHEY and CDR2 SVGEGT. The CDR3 length is 14 residues. The CDR3 loop is CASSGQLLNTEAFF. In DNA, the CDR3 is TGTGCCAGCAGTGGACAGCTATTGAACACTGAAGCTTTCTTT.